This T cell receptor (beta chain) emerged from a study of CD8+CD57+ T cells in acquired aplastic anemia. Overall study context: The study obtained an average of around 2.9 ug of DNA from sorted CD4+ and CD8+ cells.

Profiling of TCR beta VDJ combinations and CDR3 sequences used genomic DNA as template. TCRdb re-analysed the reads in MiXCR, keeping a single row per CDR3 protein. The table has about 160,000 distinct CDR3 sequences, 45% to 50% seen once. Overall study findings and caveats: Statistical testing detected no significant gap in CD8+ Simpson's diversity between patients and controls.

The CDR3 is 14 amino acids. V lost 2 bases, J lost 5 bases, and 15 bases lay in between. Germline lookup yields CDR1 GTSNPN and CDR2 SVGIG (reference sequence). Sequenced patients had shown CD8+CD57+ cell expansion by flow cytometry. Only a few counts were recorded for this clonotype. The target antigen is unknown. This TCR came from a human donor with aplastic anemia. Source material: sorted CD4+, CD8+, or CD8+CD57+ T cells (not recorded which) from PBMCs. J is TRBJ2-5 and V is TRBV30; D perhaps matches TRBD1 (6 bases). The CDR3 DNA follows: TGTGCCTGGAGTTCACAGGGATTCGGGGAGACCCAGTACTTC. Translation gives CAWSSQGFGETQYF.